This TCR beta chain stems from a study of cytomegalovirus exposure and HLA in healthy donors. Study-wide results and caveats: On later analysis, the bulk of CMV-associated TCR beta chains appeared to be HLA-restricted. Later genetic work tied a missense DCLRE1C variant to beta-chain V and J trimming.

PCR used 60 Vbeta primers and 13 Jbeta primers. This table comes from immunoSEQ multiplex PCR, and its TCRdb copy is limited to in-frame clones, with some not included. Of more than 95,000 clones in the sample, 60% to 75% were seen once. There are 15 residues in the CDR3. Per germline, CDR1 MNHEY and CDR2 SMNVEV (reference sequence). Trimming removed 2 bases at V and 5 bases at J, with 13 bases between. On this clone: Its antigen is not known.

The chain joins TRBV27 to TRBJ1-5; D gene unclear. Source material: PBMCs. This sequence was found in a man between 60 and 75 years old in good health and CMV-seronegative. In DNA, the CDR3 is TGTGCCAGCAGTTTAAGCGTGGGTTTCGATCAGCCCCAGCATTTT. Its protein product is CASSLSVGFDQPQHF.